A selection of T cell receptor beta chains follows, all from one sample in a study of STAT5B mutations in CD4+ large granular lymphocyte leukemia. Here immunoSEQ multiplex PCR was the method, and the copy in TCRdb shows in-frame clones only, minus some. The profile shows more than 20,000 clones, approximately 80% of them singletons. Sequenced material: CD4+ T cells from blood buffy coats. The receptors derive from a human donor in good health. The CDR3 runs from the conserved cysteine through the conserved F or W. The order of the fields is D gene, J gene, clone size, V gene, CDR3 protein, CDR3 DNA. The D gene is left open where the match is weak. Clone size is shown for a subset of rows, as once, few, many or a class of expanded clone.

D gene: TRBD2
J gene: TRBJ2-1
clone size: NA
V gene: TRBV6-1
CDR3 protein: CASSGTNYYEQFF
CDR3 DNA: TGTGCCAGTTCCGGGACTAACTACTATGAGCAGTTCTTC

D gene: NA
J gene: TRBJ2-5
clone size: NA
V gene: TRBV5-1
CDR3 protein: CASSPPGVRETQYF
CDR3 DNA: TGCGCCAGCAGCCCCCCGGGGGTACGGGAGACCCAGTACTTC

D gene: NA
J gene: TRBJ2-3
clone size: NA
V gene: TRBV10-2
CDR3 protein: CATRVGGPVDTQYF
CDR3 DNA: TGCGCCACCCGAGTCGGAGGGCCGGTGGATACGCAGTATTTT

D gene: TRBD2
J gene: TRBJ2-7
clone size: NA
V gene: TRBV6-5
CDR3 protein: CASSRGGRVPHEQYF
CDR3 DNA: TGTGCCAGCAGCCGAGGCGGGAGGGTCCCCCACGAGCAGTACTTC

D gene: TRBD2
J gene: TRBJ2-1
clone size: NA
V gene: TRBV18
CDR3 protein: CASSLSGRRYNEQFF
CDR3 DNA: TGTGCCAGCTCATTGAGCGGGAGACGCTACAATGAGCAGTTCTTC

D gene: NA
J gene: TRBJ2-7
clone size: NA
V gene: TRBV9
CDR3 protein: CASSPLSGGSYEQYF
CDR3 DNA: TGTGCCAGCAGCCCACTCAGTGGCGGGTCCTACGAGCAGTACTTC

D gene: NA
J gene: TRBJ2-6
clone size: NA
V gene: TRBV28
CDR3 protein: CASSFQVGDSGANVLTF
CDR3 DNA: TGTGCCAGCAGTTTTCAGGTGGGCGACTCTGGGGCCAACGTCCTGACTTTC

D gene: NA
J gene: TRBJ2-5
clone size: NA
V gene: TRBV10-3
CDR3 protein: CAISGVQGREGQTQYF
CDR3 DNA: TGTGCCATCAGTGGAGTTCAGGGGCGGGAAGGCCAGACCCAGTACTTC

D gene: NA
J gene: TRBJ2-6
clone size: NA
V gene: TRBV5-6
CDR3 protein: CASSLVGPVLTF
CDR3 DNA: TGTGCCAGCAGCTTAGTCGGTCCCGTCCTGACTTTC

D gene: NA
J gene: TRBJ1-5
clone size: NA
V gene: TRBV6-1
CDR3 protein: CASSEVGGQINQPQHF
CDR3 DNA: TGTGCCAGCAGTGAAGTTGGGGGCCAGATCAATCAGCCCCAGCATTTT

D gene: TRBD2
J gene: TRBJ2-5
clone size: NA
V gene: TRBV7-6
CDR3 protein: CASSLEVAGPTRGTQYF
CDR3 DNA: TGTGCCAGCAGCTTAGAAGTAGCGGGACCAACGAGGGGGACCCAGTACTTC

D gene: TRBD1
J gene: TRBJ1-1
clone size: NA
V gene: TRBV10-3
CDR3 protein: CATRPGTGNTEAFF
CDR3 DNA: TGTGCCACCCGCCCCGGGACAGGGAACACTGAAGCTTTCTTT

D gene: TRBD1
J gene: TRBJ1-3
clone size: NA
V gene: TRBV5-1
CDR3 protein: CASSSTGQGRNTIYF
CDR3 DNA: TGCGCCAGCAGTTCCACGGGACAGGGAAGAAACACCATATATTTT

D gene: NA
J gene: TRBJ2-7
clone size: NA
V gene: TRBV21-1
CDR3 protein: CASSQPRGEKYEQYF
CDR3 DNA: TGTGCCAGCAGCCAACCCAGGGGAGAAAAGTACGAGCAGTACTTC

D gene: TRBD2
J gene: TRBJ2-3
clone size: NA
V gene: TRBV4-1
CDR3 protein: CASSQRWTSAATDTQYF
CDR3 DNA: TGCGCCAGCAGCCAACGCTGGACTAGCGCAGCCACAGATACGCAGTATTTT

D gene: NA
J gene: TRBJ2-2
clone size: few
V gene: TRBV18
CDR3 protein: CASSPQDPANTGELFF
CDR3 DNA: TGTGCCAGCTCACCACAAGACCCGGCGAACACCGGGGAGCTGTTTTTT

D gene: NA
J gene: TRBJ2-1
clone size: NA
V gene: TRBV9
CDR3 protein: CASSVVGSAAYNEQFF
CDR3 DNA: TGTGCCAGCAGCGTAGTTGGTAGCGCGGCCTACAATGAGCAGTTCTTC

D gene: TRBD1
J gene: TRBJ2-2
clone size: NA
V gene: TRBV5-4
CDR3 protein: CASSLGQGQNTGELFF
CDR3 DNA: TGTGCCAGCAGCTTGGGACAGGGACAGAACACCGGGGAGCTGTTTTTT

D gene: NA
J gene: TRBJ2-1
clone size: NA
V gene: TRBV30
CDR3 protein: CAWSGGASGLSYNEQFF
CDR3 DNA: TGTGCCTGGAGTGGGGGGGCCAGCGGCCTCTCCTACAATGAGCAGTTCTTC

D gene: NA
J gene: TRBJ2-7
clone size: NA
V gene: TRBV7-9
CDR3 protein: CASSLTPVSGTYEQYF
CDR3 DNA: TGTGCCAGCAGCTTGACTCCCGTAAGCGGTACCTACGAGCAGTACTTC

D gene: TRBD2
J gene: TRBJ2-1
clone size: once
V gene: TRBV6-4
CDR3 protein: CASSPGTSGFDEQFF
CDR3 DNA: TGTGCCAGCAGCCCCGGGACTAGCGGGTTCGATGAGCAGTTCTTC

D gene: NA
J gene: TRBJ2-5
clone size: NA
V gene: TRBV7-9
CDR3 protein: CASSALGPLQETQYF
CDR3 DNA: TGTGCCAGCAGCGCCCTCGGACCGCTCCAAGAGACCCAGTACTTC

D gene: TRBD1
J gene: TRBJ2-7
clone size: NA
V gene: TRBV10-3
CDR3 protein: CAISAQGANLYEQYF
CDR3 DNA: TGTGCCATCAGTGCCCAGGGGGCGAATCTTTACGAGCAGTACTTC

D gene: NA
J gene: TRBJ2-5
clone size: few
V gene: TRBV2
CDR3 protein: CASRRQASQETQYF
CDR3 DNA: TGTGCCAGCCGACGACAGGCCTCCCAGGAGACCCAGTACTTC

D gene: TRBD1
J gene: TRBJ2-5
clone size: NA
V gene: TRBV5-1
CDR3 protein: CASSGRQGQETQYF
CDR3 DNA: TGCGCCAGCAGCGGCCGACAGGGCCAAGAGACCCAGTACTTC

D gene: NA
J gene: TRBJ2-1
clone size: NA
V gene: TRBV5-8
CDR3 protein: CASSLINEQFF
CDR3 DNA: TGTGCCAGCAGCTTAATCAATGAGCAGTTCTTC

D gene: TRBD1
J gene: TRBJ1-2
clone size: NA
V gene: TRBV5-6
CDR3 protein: CASSLLGQADYGYTF
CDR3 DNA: TGTGCCAGCAGCTTGTTGGGACAGGCAGACTATGGCTACACCTTC

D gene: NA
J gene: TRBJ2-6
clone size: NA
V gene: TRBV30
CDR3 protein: CAWQGGGGANVLTF
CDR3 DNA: TGTGCCTGGCAGGGAGGTGGAGGGGCCAACGTCCTGACTTTC

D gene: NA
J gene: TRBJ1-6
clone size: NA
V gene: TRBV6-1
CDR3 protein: CASRDSYNSPLHF
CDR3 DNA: TGTGCCAGCAGGGACAGCTATAATTCACCCCTCCACTTT

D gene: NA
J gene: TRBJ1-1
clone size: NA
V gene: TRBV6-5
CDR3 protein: CASSRPTGAEAFF
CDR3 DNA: TGTGCCAGCAGTCGTCCTACAGGAGCTGAAGCTTTCTTT

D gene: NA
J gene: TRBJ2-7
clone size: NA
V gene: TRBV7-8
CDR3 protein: CASSLGTGPAYEQYF
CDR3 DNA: TGTGCCAGCAGCTTAGGAACGGGTCCCGCCTACGAGCAGTACTTC

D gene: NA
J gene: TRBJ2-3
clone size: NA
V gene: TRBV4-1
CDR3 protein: CASSQVLVPADTQYF
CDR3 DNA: TGCGCCAGCAGCCAAGTTTTAGTCCCCGCAGATACGCAGTATTTT

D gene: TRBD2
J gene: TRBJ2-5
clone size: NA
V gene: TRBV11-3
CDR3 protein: CASSRRLAGNQETQYF
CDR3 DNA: TGTGCCAGCAGCAGAAGACTAGCGGGGAACCAAGAGACCCAGTACTTC

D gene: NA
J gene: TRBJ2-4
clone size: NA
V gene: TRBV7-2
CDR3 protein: CASSSRDSNIQYF
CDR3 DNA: TGTGCCAGCAGCTCCCGGGACTCGAACATTCAGTACTTC

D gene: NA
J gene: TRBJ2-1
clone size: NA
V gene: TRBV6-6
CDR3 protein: CASSDHQEQFF
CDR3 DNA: TGTGCCAGCAGTGACCACCAGGAGCAGTTCTTC

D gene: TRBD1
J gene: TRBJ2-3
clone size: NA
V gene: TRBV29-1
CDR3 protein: CSARPGQGYTDTQYF
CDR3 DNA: TGCAGCGCCCGACCGGGACAGGGGTACACAGATACGCAGTATTTT

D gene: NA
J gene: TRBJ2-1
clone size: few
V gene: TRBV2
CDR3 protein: CASRTPRGGHEQFF
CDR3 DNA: TGTGCCAGCAGGACTCCGAGGGGGGGGCATGAGCAGTTCTTC

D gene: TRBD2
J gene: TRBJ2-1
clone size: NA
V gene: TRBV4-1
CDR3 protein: CASSQVGLAGGPGRSYNEQFF
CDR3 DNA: TGCGCCAGCAGCCAAGTGGGGCTAGCGGGAGGGCCGGGGCGCTCCTACAATGAGCAGTTCTTC

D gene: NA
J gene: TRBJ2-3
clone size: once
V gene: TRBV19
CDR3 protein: CASSLDGGSTDTQYF
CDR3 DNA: TGTGCCAGTAGTTTGGATGGAGGGTCCACAGATACGCAGTATTTT

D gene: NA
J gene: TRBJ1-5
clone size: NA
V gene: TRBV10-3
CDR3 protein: CAISAARVPDQPQHF
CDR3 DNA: TGTGCCATCAGTGCCGCCAGGGTCCCCGATCAGCCCCAGCATTTT

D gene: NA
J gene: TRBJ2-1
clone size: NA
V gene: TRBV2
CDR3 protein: CASSLMWGNEQFF
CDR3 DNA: TGTGCCAGCTCCCTGATGTGGGGCAATGAGCAGTTCTTC

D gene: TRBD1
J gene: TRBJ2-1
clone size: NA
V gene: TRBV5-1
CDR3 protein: CASSLLFDRGLLRGSSYNEQFF
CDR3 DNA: TGCGCCAGCAGCCTCTTGTTTGACAGGGGGCTTCTCCGGGGTAGCTCCTACAATGAGCAGTTCTTC

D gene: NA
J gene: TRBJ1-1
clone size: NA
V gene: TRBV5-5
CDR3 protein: CASSSHGENLVAFF
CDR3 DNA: TGTGCCAGCAGCTCCCATGGGGAGAATCTCGTAGCTTTCTTT

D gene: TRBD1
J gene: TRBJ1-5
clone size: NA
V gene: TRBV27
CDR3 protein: CASSLRQGRGGNQPQHF
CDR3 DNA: TGTGCCAGCAGTTTACGACAGGGGCGAGGCGGCAATCAGCCCCAGCATTTT

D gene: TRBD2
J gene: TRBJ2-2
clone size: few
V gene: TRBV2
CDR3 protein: CASSGDSGGTGELFF
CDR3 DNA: TGTGCCAGCAGTGGCGATTCGGGGGGAACCGGGGAGCTGTTTTTT

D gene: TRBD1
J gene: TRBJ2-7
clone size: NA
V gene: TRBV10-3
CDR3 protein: CAISPRTGDEVGEQYF
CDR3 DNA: TGTGCCATCAGCCCAAGGACAGGGGACGAAGTAGGCGAGCAGTACTTC

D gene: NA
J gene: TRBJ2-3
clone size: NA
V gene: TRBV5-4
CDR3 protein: CASSLDTDTQYF
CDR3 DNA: TGTGCCAGCAGCTTGGATACAGATACGCAGTATTTT

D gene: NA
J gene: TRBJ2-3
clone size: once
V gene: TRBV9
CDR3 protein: CASSPNPMGDTQYF
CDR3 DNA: TGTGCCAGCAGCCCAAATCCCATGGGGGATACGCAGTATTTT

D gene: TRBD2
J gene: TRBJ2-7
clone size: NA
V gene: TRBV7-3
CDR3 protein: CASSSIAGSRVEQYF
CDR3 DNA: TGTGCCAGCAGCTCAATAGCGGGAAGTCGGGTCGAGCAGTACTTC

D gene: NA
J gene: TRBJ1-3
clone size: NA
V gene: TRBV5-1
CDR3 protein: CARTRGVTGNTIYF
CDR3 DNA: TGCGCCAGGACACGTGGGGTAACCGGAAACACCATATATTTT

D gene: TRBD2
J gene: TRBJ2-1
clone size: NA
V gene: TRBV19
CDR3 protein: CASSLGLAGEQFF
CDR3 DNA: TGTGCCAGTAGTCTAGGACTAGCGGGTGAGCAGTTCTTC